The T cell receptor beta chain under discussion was sequenced for a study of T-cell reconstitution after alpha-beta-depleted transplantation in children. Germline V CDR1 and CDR2: LNHNV, YYDKDF (reference sequence). This CDR3 region has 15 residues. V lost 3 bases, J lost 1 base, and 12 bases lay in between. Only a few counts were recorded for this clonotype. Preparing the TCRbeta library involved the use of unique molecular identifiers. One entry per CDR3 protein results from TCRdb running MiXCR on the PCR reads. The top ten hold 10% of the sample, which has about 270,000 distinct CDR3 sequences, 9.9% seen once.

This sequence was found in a human donor who donated a stem cell graft to a child with SCID. This chain uses TRBV15 with TRBJ2-5, with D possibly being TRBD1 or TRBD2 (5 bases each). Source: PBMCs from the stem cell graft donor, taken from the stem cell graft. DNA of the CDR3: TGTGCCACCAGCAGGGTGACCGGGACCCAAGAGACCCAGTACTTC. It specifies CATSRVTGTQETQYF.